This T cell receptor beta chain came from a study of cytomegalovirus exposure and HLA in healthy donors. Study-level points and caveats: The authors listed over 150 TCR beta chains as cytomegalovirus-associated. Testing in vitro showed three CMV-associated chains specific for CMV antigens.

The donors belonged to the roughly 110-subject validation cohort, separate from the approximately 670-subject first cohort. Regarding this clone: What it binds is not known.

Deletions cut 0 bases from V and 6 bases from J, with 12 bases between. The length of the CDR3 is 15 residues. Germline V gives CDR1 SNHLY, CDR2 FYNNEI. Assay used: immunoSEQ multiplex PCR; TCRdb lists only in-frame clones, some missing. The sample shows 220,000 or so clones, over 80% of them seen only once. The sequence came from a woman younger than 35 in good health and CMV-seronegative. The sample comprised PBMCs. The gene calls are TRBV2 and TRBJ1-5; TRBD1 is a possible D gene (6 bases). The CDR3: CASSEAGGGGQPQHF. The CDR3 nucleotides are TGTGCCAGCAGTGAAGCTGGGGGCGGAGGTCAGCCCCAGCATTTT.